The present TCR beta chain was sequenced within a study of tumor-infiltrating lymphocytes in primary liver carcinoma. Study-wide results and limits: Tumor-adjacent and tumor-blood pairs overlapped less than tumor region pairs did. Relative to blood, tumors carried a significantly larger fraction of the repertoire in their top 250 clones (p = 0.039). Researchers report that only about 7.5-24% of top clones turned up in all five tumor regions.

The input was 450 to 500 ng total RNA; TCR beta cDNA was made from it with a constant-region primer. Construction of TCR beta libraries relied on three successive nested multiplex PCR rounds employing slightly modified ARM-PCR. Investigators reported that the first two PCR rounds, at 9 to 11 cycles each, used TRBV1-TRBV30 forward primers with a C-beta reverse primer. TCRdb reprocessed the multiplex PCR reads with MiXCR, giving one entry per CDR3 protein. There are around 120,000 distinct CDR3 sequences in the sample; 65% occur only once, and around 9.3% lies in the top ten. The source material, about 18-33 mg of unsorted bulk tissue, was used to co-extract RNA and DNA. All of the tumor samples contained over 75% viable tumor cells. This clonotype was seen a few times. As yet, its antigen is unknown. A read error may be the cause here, since a much bigger clone is one base away. The CDR3 has 14 residues. Germline assignment: CDR1 SQVTM and CDR2 ANQGSEA. Deletions cut 7 bases from V and 7 bases from J, with 19 bases between.

Sequenced sample: liver tumor tissue from sampling region 1. Subset denoted: tumor region T1, superior pole. This clonotype originated in a woman aged 55-70 years with primary liver carcinoma and hepatitis B virus infection. The chain has TRBV29-1 and TRBJ2-2; D is possibly TRBD2 (5 bases). The chain's CDR3 is CSAFGVGAVGELFF. The DNA for the CDR3 is TGCAGCGCCTTTGGAGTGGGAGCTGTCGGGGAGCTGTTTTTT.